This paragraph covers one T cell receptor beta chain sequence. This sample was included in a study of control samples from healthy donors and cancer patients. Using immunoSEQ multiplex PCR, the repertoire was profiled, and TCRdb retains in-frame clones only, with some absent. Of 140,000 to 150,000 clones listed, 80% to 95% are singletons. Germline V gene sequence: CDR1 GTSNPN, CDR2 SVGIG (reference sequence). The CDR3 extends over 13 amino acids. Unmatched junction bases numbered 4, after V lost 1 base and J lost 8 bases. This TCR derives from a man aged 18 to 35 in good health. The rearrangement uses TRBV30 and TRBJ1-2, with 10 bases that match TRBD1. Sequencing was performed on blood. Here the CDR3 reads CAWSEGTGVGYTF. CDR3 sequence (DNA): TGTGCCTGGAGTGAAGGGACAGGGGTCGGCTACACCTTC. Full variable domain (remainder filled in from reference TRBV30 and TRBJ1-2): SQTIHQWPATLVQPVGSPLSLECTVEGTSNPNLYWYRQAAGRGLQLLFYSVGIGQISSEVPQNLSASRPQDRQFILSSKKLLLSDSGFYLCAWSEGTGVGYTFGSGTRLTVV.